Each of the 21 T cell receptor beta chains below was sequenced from the same sample in a study of beta chain features in type 1 diabetes. Study outcomes and limitations: TCRB CDR3s were moderately but significantly shorter in Type 1 diabetes patients in all four CD4+ subsets.

The entirety of the isolated RNA underwent reverse transcription, so expressed TCRB transcripts were sequenced. Some clones are missing from TCRdb's copy, which holds only in-frame ones; the method was immunoSEQ multiplex PCR. The sample lists 250,000 to 300,000 clones, approximately 24% occurring once. These TCRs' antigens remain unknown. The sample taken for sequencing was naive CD4+ T cells from blood. The origin of the receptors is a woman aged 30 to 39 with type 1 diabetes.

In nucleotides, the CDR3 is TGTGCCAGCAGCGTACGTAGAGGGAGGGACTACGAGCAGTACTTC. Encoded protein: CASSVRRGRDYEQYF. The chain joins TRBV9 to TRBJ2-7; TRBD2 matches 7 bases. The CDR3 is made up of 15 amino acids. Germline lookup yields CDR1 SGDLS and CDR2 YYNGEE. Trimming cost V 1 base and J 3 bases; bases outside gene matches: 7.

The rearrangement uses TRBV29-1 and TRBJ2-5; D gene unclear. CDR1 and CDR2 from the germline V gene are SQVTM and ANQGSEA. The CDR3 length is 12 residues. Trimming took 4 bases from V and 0 from J, leaving 6 bases between them. CDR3 sequence reads: CSVVLDQETQYF. The DNA for the CDR3 is TGCAGCGTTGTTTTAGACCAAGAGACCCAGTACTTC.

This clone was picked up a small number of times. The rearrangement links TRBV4-1 to TRBJ2-1; D is perhaps TRBD1 (5 bases). V gave up 1 base and J gave up 2 bases, with 9 bases separating them. CDR3 length: 15 amino acids. The germline gives CDR1 MGHRA, CDR2 YSYEKL. The CDR3 nucleotides read TGCGCCAGCAGCCAAGGACAGACGCCCTACAATGAGCAGTTCTTC. As protein: CASSQGQTPYNEQFF.

This clone was recorded a few times. The same CDR3 is also encoded by other DNA sequences in this sample. This chain connects TRBV5-4 to TRBJ1-3; D uncertain. The V end was cut by 1 base, the J end by 1 base, with 9 bases between. Germline V lookup: CDR1 SGHNT, CDR2 YYREEE (reference sequence). The length of the CDR3 is 15 residues. CDR3 in amino acids: CASSLPGGSGNTIYF. The CDR3 DNA follows: TGTGCCAGCAGCTTGCCCGGAGGGTCTGGAAACACCATATATTTT.

This clone was seen only a few times. This rearrangement joins TRBV11-2 to TRBJ2-3, with 15 nucleotides matching TRBD2. CDR3 length: 15 residues. V lost 4 bases to trimming and J lost 5 bases; unmatched junction nucleotides: 1. Germline V gene lookup returns CDR1 SGHAT and CDR2 FQNNGV. The CDR3 DNA reads as TGTGCCAGCAGCTCGGGACTAGCGGGAGGAGATACGCAGTATTTT. Translated, it gives CASSSGLAGGDTQYF.

This clone was detected a few times. The chain uses TRBV29-1 and TRBJ1-1, with D uncertain. Trimming took off 7 bases at V and 3 bases at J, with 3 bases between the two ends. Looked up from germline, CDR1 is SQVTM and CDR2 is ANQGSEA. CDR3 length equals 9 residues. As DNA, the CDR3 is TGCAGCGCCGACACTGAAGCTTTCTTT. This encodes CSADTEAFF. The variable domain in full, completed from reference TRBV29-1 and TRBJ1-1, reads SAVISQKPSRDICQRGTSLTIQCQVDSQVTMMFWYRQQPGQSLTLIATANQGSEATYESGFVIDKFPISRPNLTFSTLTVSNMSPEDSSIYLCSADTEAFFGQGTRLTVV.

This clone turned up a few times. The chain joins TRBV11-2 to TRBJ2-3; D might be TRBD2 (6 bases). The CDR3 is made up of 16 amino acids. Germline values: CDR1 SGHAT, CDR2 FQNNGV. The V end was cut by 1 base, the J end by 1 base, with 12 bases between. CDR3 coding DNA: TGTGCCAGCAGCTTAGTTAGCGGTGGGGGCACAGATACGCAGTATTTT. It translates to CASSLVSGGGTDTQYF.

This rearrangement joins TRBV9 to TRBJ2-7, with a weak D call TRBD1 (5 bases). In germline, CDR1 is SGDLS, CDR2 YYNGEE. Trimming shortened V by 2 bases and J by 8 bases, and 17 bases separated the two germline ends. There are 14 residues in the CDR3. The CDR3 here is CASSVQGLDGKQYF. The CDR3 bases are TGTGCCAGCAGCGTGCAGGGTTTAGATGGCAAGCAGTACTTC. Based on the CDR3 plus reference TRBV9 and TRBJ2-7, the full variable domain is DSGVTQTPKHLITATGQRVTLRCSPRSGDLSVYWYQQSLDQGLQFLIQYYNGEERAKGNILERFSAQQFPDLHSELNLSSLELGDSALYFCASSVQGLDGKQYFGPGTRLTVT.

The table lists this clone with a few counts. In DNA, the CDR3 is TGTGCCAGCAGTGAGGACAGGTCGTCTAGCACAGATACGCAGTATTTT. It translates to CASSEDRSSSTDTQYF. The rearrangement links TRBV6-1 to TRBJ2-3, with 7 bases fitting TRBD1. CDR1 is MNHNS, CDR2 SASEGT, per germline. V lost 3 bases and J lost 0; bases outside the gene matches: 6. The CDR3 has 16 amino acids.

The chain combines TRBV30 with TRBJ1-5, with D maybe TRBD1 (5 bases). Germline-derived CDR1 and CDR2 are GTSNPN and SVGIG (reference sequence). V was cut by 2 bases and J by 6 bases, with 11 bases left in between. This CDR3 has 13 residues. CDR3 DNA sequence: TGTGCCTGGAGTACACAGGCTGGTCAGCCCCAGCATTTT. Its translation is CAWSTQAGQPQHF.

The chain is built from TRBV5-1 and TRBJ2-2; D may be TRBD1 (6 bases). CDR3 length: 14 residues. Germline V gene lookup returns CDR1 SGHRS and CDR2 YFSETQ. Trimming removed 4 bases from V and 1 base from J, with 8 bases in between. The chain's CDR3 is CASSPGQNTGELFF. For the CDR3, the DNA is TGCGCCAGCAGCCCGGGACAGAACACCGGGGAGCTGTTTTTT.

This clone was detected only a few times. The chain combines TRBV7-3 with TRBJ2-2; perhaps TRBD1 as D (5 bases). The length of the CDR3 is 16 residues. Trimming took 1 base from V and 1 from J, leaving 10 bases between them. Germline CDR1 SGHTA, CDR2 FQGTGA. CDR3 loop: CASSLNPGWNTGELFF. The CDR3 nucleotides read TGTGCCAGCAGCTTAAACCCAGGGTGGAACACCGGGGAGCTGTTTTTT. The full variable domain, in which reference TRBV7-3 and TRBJ2-2 provide the parts outside the CDR3, is GAGVSQTPSNKVTEKGKYVELRCDPISGHTALYWYRQSLGQGPEFLIYFQGTGAADDSGLPNDRFFAVRPEGSVSTLKIQRTERGDSAVYLCASSLNPGWNTGELFFGEGSRLTVL.

This clone was seen more than once but under ten times. CDR3 sequence: CASAPRRESSYNEQFF. CDR3 in DNA: TGTGCCAGCGCGCCCCGGCGGGAGAGCTCCTACAATGAGCAGTTCTTC. The chain links TRBV25-1 to TRBJ2-1, with TRBD2 matching 7 bases. Trimming cost V 8 bases and J 0 bases; bases outside gene matches: 10. This CDR3 is built from 16 residues. Germline CDR1 is MGHDK and CDR2 is SYGVNS.

This rearrangement joins TRBV14 to TRBJ2-7; the D is unclear. The CDR3 sequence is 13 residues long. Germline-derived CDR1 and CDR2 are SGHDN and FVKESK. Trimming took 1 base from V and 5 from J, leaving 9 bases between them. CDR3 sequence: CASSQGLANEQYF. CDR3 bases: TGTGCCAGCAGCCAAGGACTGGCGAACGAGCAGTACTTC.

The V gene is TRBV5-6, the J gene TRBJ1-2; D perhaps matches TRBD1 (6 bases). This CDR3 spans 14 amino acids. Germline V CDR1 and CDR2: SGHDT, YYEEEE. V was cut by 4 bases and J by 3 bases, with 13 bases left in between. CDR3 residues: CASSLRGADYGYTF. Written as DNA, the CDR3 is TGTGCCAGCAGCCTCAGGGGAGCGGACTATGGCTACACCTTC.

The chain combines TRBV9 with TRBJ1-5, with 9 bases that match TRBD1. The CDR3 contains 14 residues. V shed 4 bases, J shed 3 bases, and the junction held 2 bases outside the gene matches. Germline V gene sequence: CDR1 SGDLS, CDR2 YYNGEE. The CDR3 spells CASSRTGDNQPQHF. As DNA, the CDR3 is TGTGCCAGCAGCCGGACAGGGGACAATCAGCCCCAGCATTTT.

This clone came up a few times. V and J are TRBV19 and TRBJ2-3; D is possibly TRBD1 (6 bases). The CDR3 spans 15 residues. Trimming cost V 1 base and J 4 bases, with 12 bases left between them. In germline, CDR1 is LNHDA, CDR2 SQIVND (reference sequence). The CDR3 loop is CASSIGGRGADTQYF. CDR3 nucleotide sequence: TGTGCCAGTAGTATAGGCGGCAGGGGCGCAGATACGCAGTATTTT.

The chain carries TRBV28 and TRBJ1-4; 9 nucleotides agree with TRBD1. The germline gives CDR1 MDHEN, CDR2 SYDVKM. After removal of 3 bases from V and 5 bases from J, the junction contained 13 bases not matched to a gene. The CDR3 runs to 18 residues. The CDR3 spells CASSLGHSSGTGNEKLFF. CDR3 DNA: TGTGCCAGCAGTTTGGGGCACAGCTCCGGGACAGGGAATGAAAAACTGTTTTTT.

Only a few counts were recorded for this clone. CDR3: CAAQGWVGELFF. The CDR3, as DNA: TGTGCCGCACAGGGGTGGGTCGGGGAGCTGTTTTTT. V is TRBV30 and J is TRBJ2-2, with 7 bases identical to TRBD1. CDR1 and CDR2 (germline): GTSNPN, SVGIG (reference sequence). Trimming at V came to 8 bases and at J to 7 bases, leaving 7 bases not matched to a gene. The CDR3 loop spans 12 amino acids.

J is TRBJ2-1 and V is TRBV7-2; maybe TRBD2 (5 bases). V lost 5 bases and J 6 bases, leaving 20 bases between the germline ends. The CDR3 totals 16 residues. The V gene's germline CDR1 is SGHTA and CDR2 FQGNSA. DNA of the CDR3: TGTGCCAGCAGCCCGGGTGGGAGAGCTTTTCTCAATGAGCAGTTCTTC. Encoded protein: CASSPGGRAFLNEQFF.

There are a few counts of this clone. The chain is built from TRBV15 and TRBJ2-3; 7 bases line up with TRBD2. The V gene's germline CDR1 is LNHNV and CDR2 YYDKDF (reference sequence). V dropped 5 bases and J dropped 5; count of bases not matched to a gene: 4. This CDR3 contains 13 residues. The CDR3 region has the DNA TGTGCCACCAGCGGCGGGAGACAAGATACGCAGTATTTT. Translated: CATSGGRQDTQYF. The full variable domain, completed using reference TRBV15 and TRBJ2-3, is DAMVIQNPRYQVTQFGKPVTLSCSQTLNHNVMYWYQQKSSQAPKLLFHYYDKDFNNEADTPDNFQSRRPNTSFCFLDIRSPGLGDTAMYLCATSGGRQDTQYFGPGTRLTVL.